The clone carrying this TCR beta chain showed up just a few times. The antigen is unknown. This sample is drawn from a study of CD8+ T cells in alopecia areata. General study findings and limits: Scalp sample data also include resident alphabeta T cells from normal skin. Higher clonality and more expanded CD8+ clones appeared in lesional than normal scalp.

Extraction of RNA preceded its reverse transcription into cDNA, which served as the sequencing template. Assay used: immunoSEQ multiplex PCR; TCRdb lists only in-frame clones, some missing. The sample has more than 200,000 clones; approximately 65% are singletons. Germline CDR1 SQVTM, CDR2 ANQGSEA. The CDR3 extends over 12 amino acids. The V and J ends lost 4 bases and 6 bases respectively, with 12 bases between them. Treatment described: oral pan-JAK inhibitor, 5-10 mg twice daily. Patients with alopecia areata provided lesional scalp punch biopsies as well as peripheral blood. The chain joins TRBV29-1 to TRBJ1-2; tentative D call: TRBD1 (5 bases). The origin of this receptor is a human donor with alopecia areata. Sequences were derived from CD4+ T cells sorted from blood, sampled at approximately week 42, from a patient treated with tofacitinib. Written as DNA, the CDR3 is TGCAGCGTTGGATCCGGGGCGCATGGCTACACCTTC. Its protein product is CSVGSGAHGYTF.